In its sample, the clone carrying this T cell receptor (beta chain) was seen once. Its specificity is not known. This table comes from immunoSEQ multiplex PCR, and its TCRdb copy is limited to in-frame clones, with some not included. The data show more than 95,000 clones, nearly 95% seen once. These data originate in a study of siplizumab effects on memory and regulatory T cells. Study-wide results and caveats: Siplizumab produced a significant reduction in alloreactive sequences that were traceable to unstimulated CD4+ memory cells. Naive versus memory phenotype went unassigned for roughly 75-96% of proliferating CD4+ or CD8+ clones.

Germline lookup yields CDR1 MNHNS and CDR2 SASEGT. V lost 6 bases, J lost 6 bases, and 6 bases stayed unmatched. The CDR3 covers 13 residues. Sequenced sample: Tregs sorted from blood. This chain uses TRBV6-1 with TRBJ1-2, with 8 bases identical to TRBD1. The receptor was isolated from a human donor in good health. CDR3 amino acids: CASRVTGGHGYTF. CDR3 DNA sequence: TGTGCCAGCAGAGTTACAGGGGGGCATGGCTACACCTTC.